This T cell receptor beta chain was recorded in a study of molecular identifiers for immune sequencing clone quantification. The study, taken as a whole, reports: Whereas naive cells kept under 1% of molecules in clones above 20 RNA copies, such clones held over 97% in effectors. Jurkat TCR RNA from one cell was spiked into some 1 million naive cells, and it was reportedly detectable there. For highly expanded clones, sizes could be underestimated when identical TCR molecules share a barcode.

CDR3 size: 13 residues. V was cut by 2 bases and J by 8 bases, with 9 bases left in between. This clonotype was found a few times. Its specificity is unknown. Each CDR3 protein is one row after TCRdb ran MiXCR on the PCR reads. This sample has approximately 680,000 distinct CDR3 sequences, with about 25% found just once. Sorting captured naive CD8 T cells as CD8+CD4-CCR7+CD45RA+. The sequenced sample was naive CD8+ T cells from blood, with Jurkat cell RNA spiked in. The subset denotes: FACS-sorted CD8+CD4-CCR7+CD45RA+ naive T cells. The chain carries TRBV12-3 or TRBV12-4 and TRBJ1-4, with D hard to call. This receptor was taken from a human donor in good health. Some libraries in this study had Jurkat cell RNA spiked in. The CDR3 region has the DNA TGTGCCAGCAGTTTATCCGATTACGAAAAACTGTTTTTT. Translation: CASSLSDYEKLFF.